One sample yielded the 5 T cell receptor beta chains listed below, sequenced in a study of multiple sclerosis patients with progressive multifocal leukoencephalopathy. Assay: immunoSEQ multiplex PCR; the TCRdb copy retains only in-frame clones and omits some. This table holds 29,000 or so clones, roughly 89% found once. The time point is: five to six months of natalizumab therapy. Specimen: PBMCs, collected from a patient treated with natalizumab. The receptors come from a human donor with multiple sclerosis.

The CDR3 region is CASSIGGAGRSEQFF. CDR3 in DNA: TGTGCCAGTAGTATAGGGGGAGCGGGTCGGAGTGAGCAGTTCTTC. The chain combines TRBV19 with TRBJ2-1; weak D call: TRBD2 (6 bases). The CDR3 contains 15 residues. Germline values: CDR1 LNHDA, CDR2 SQIVND (reference sequence). Trimming removed 1 base from V and 9 bases from J, with 16 bases in between.

This chain joins TRBV27 and TRBJ1-4; 11 bases match TRBD1. The J segment lost 7 bases and the V segment lost 6 bases, leaving 7 bases of the junction unmatched. This CDR3 contains 15 residues. Germline CDR1 is MNHEY and CDR2 is SMNVEV (reference sequence). CDR3 amino acids: CASSWPGQGVEKLFF. CDR3 nucleotides: TGTGCCAGCAGCTGGCCGGGACAGGGGGTTGAAAAACTGTTTTTT.

This chain links TRBV21-1 with TRBJ2-1. TRBV21-1 is recorded as a pseudogene. This CDR3 has 16 residues. The CDR3 spells CATERTGARGTDEQFF. DNA of the CDR3: TGTGCCACCGAGCGTACGGGGGCTAGGGGCACGGATGAGCAGTTCTTC.

In regard to this clone: This same CDR3 is encoded by further DNA sequences in the sample. The V call is TRBV9, the J call TRBJ1-1, with D unclear. V was shortened by 0 bases and J by 1 base, with 4 bases between the two germline ends. The length of the CDR3 is 13 residues. CDR1 is SGDLS and CDR2 is YYNGEE in the germline V gene. The CDR3 reads CASSVGPNTEAFF. The CDR3 DNA reads TGTGCCAGCAGCGTAGGACCGAACACTGAAGCTTTCTTT.

As concerns this clone: Given the absence of the conserved phenylalanine or tryptophan at the CDR3 end, a read error is likely. The chain employs TRBV7-9 and TRBJ2-7; 7 nucleotides match TRBD2. Per the germline V gene, CDR1 is SEHNR and CDR2 is FQNEAQ (reference sequence). With 6 bases clipped from V and 0 bases from J, the junction kept 11 bases outside the gene matches. This CDR3 has 16 residues. CDR3 region: CASRPRLAAGSYEQYL. For the CDR3, the DNA is TGTGCCAGCAGGCCCAGACTAGCCGCGGGCTCCTACGAGCAGTACCTC.